This T cell receptor beta chain was observed in a study of cytomegalovirus exposure and HLA in healthy donors. Amplification used 60 Vbeta primers and 13 Jbeta primers. Sequencing was performed with immunoSEQ multiplex PCR; in TCRdb, only in-frame clones are kept and a portion is missing. This table has approximately 160,000 clones, around 77% appearing once. V was clipped by 6 bases and J by 6 bases; unmatched bases: 6. Germline values: CDR1 MRHNA, CDR2 SNTAGT. This CDR3 is built from 15 residues. The source of this sequence is a woman aged 30 to 39 in good health and CMV-seronegative. Sequenced sample: PBMCs. The V and J genes are TRBV6-4 and TRBJ2-1; 12 bases match TRBD2. In DNA, the CDR3 is TGTGCCAGCAGCCGCCTAGCGGGGGGGCGCAATGAGCAGTTCTTC. Protein product: CASSRLAGGRNEQFF.